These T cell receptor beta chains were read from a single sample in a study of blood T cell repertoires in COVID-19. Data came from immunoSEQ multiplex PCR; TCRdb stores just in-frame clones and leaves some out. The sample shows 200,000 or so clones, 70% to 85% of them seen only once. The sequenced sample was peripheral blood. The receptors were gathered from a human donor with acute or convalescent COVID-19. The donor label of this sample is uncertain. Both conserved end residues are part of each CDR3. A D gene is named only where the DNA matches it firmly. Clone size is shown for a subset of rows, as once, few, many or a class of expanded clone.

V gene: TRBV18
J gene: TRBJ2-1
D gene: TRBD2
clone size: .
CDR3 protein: CASSPLAAGGVSYNEQFF
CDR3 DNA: TGTGCCAGCTCACCCTTAGCTGCGGGAGGGGTATCCTACAATGAGCAGTTCTTC

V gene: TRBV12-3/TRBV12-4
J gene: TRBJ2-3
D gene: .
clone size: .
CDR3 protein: CASSSSDTQYF
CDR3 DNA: TGTGCCAGCAGTTCTTCAGATACGCAGTATTTT

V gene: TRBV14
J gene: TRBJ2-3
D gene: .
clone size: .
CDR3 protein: CASSQGLRRDDTQYF
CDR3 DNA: TGTGCCAGCAGCCAAGGCCTAAGGCGGGACGATACGCAGTATTTT

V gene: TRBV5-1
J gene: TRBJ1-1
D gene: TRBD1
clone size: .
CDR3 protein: CASSEGTGSTEAFF
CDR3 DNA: TGCGCCAGCAGCGAGGGGACAGGGAGCACTGAAGCTTTCTTT

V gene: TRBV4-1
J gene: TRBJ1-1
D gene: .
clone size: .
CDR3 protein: CASSQLEIVNTEAFF
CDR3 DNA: TGCGCCAGCAGCCAACTTGAGATCGTGAACACTGAAGCTTTCTTT

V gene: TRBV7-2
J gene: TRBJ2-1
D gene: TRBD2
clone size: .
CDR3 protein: CASRGTNGWNEQFF
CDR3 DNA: TGTGCCAGCAGGGGGACTAACGGTTGGAATGAGCAGTTCTTC

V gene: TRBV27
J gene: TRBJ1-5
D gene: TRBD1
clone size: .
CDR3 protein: CASKRQGRGPGQPQHF
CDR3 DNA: TGTGCCAGCAAAAGACAGGGGCGGGGACCGGGTCAGCCCCAGCATTTT

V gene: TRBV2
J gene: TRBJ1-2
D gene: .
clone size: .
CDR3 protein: CASSQEAYGYTF
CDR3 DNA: TGTGCCAGCAGTCAGGAGGCCTATGGCTACACCTTC

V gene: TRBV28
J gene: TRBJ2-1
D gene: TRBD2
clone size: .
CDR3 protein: CASSLCPGGGGVANNEQFF
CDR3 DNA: TGTGCCAGCAGTTTATGCCCCGGGGGGGGAGGCGTTGCCAACAATGAGCAGTTCTTC

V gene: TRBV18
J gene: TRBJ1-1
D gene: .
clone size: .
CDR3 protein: CASSPGQARGEAFF
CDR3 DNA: TGTGCCAGCTCACCAGGTCAAGCGAGAGGTGAAGCTTTCTTT

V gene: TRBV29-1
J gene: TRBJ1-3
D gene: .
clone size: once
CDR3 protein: CSTSSDSSGNTIYF
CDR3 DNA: TGCAGCACCTCCTCGGACAGCTCTGGAAACACCATATATTTT

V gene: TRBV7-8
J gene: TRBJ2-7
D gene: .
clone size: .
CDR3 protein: CASSLVGGPVGEQYF
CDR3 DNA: TGTGCCAGCAGCTTAGTGGGGGGTCCGGTGGGCGAGCAGTACTTC

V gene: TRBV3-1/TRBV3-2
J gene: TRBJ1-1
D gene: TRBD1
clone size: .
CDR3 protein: CASSQGQANTEAFF
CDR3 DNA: TGTGCCAGCAGCCAGGGACAGGCTAACACTGAAGCTTTCTTT

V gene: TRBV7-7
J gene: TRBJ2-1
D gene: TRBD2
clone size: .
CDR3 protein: CASSRGGSGGEQFF
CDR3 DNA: TGTGCCAGCAGCCGTGGGGGTAGCGGGGGTGAGCAGTTCTTC

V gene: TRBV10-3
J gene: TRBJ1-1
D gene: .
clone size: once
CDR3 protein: CAISARDTEAFF
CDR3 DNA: TGTGCCATCAGTGCGAGGGACACTGAAGCTTTCTTT

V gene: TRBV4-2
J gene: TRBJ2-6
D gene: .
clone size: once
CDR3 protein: CASSQEKSDSFSGANVLTF
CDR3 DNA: TGTGCCAGCAGCCAAGAAAAGAGTGACAGCTTCTCTGGGGCCAACGTCCTGACTTTC

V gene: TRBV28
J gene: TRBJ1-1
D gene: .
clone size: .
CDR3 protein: CASTRDTQVAEAFF
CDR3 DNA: TGTGCCAGCACAAGGGACACGCAAGTCGCTGAAGCTTTCTTT

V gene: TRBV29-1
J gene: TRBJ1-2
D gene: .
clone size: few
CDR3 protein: CSGGRQDYGYTF
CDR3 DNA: TGCAGCGGGGGCAGACAGGACTATGGCTACACCTTC

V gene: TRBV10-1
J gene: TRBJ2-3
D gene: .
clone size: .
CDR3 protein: CASSDGGTDTQYF
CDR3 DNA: TGCGCCAGCAGTGACGGAGGCACAGATACGCAGTATTTT

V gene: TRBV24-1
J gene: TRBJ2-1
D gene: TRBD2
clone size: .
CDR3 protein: CATSEPTSPEQFF
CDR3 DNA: TGTGCCACCAGTGAGCCGACTAGCCCCGAGCAGTTCTTC

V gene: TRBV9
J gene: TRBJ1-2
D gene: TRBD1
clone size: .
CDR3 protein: CASSSFGTGGPLVSGYTF
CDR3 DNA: TGTGCCAGCAGCTCCTTCGGGACAGGGGGCCCCCTGGTGTCTGGCTACACCTTC

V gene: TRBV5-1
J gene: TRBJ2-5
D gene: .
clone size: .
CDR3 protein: CASSLGTLGGPQETQYF
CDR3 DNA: TGCGCCAGCAGCTTAGGGACCTTGGGGGGGCCCCAAGAGACCCAGTACTTC

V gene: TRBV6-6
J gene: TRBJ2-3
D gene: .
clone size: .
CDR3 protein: CASSSGYRGGTQYF
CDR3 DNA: TGTGCCAGCAGTTCCGGCTATAGGGGAGGTACGCAGTATTTT

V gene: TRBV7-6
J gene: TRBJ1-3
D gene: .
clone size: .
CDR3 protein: CASSFQQGNTIYF
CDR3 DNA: TGTGCCAGCAGCTTCCAACAGGGAAACACCATATATTTT